This T cell receptor (beta chain) originates from a study of T cells after yellow fever vaccination. J was trimmed by 5 bases and V by 5 bases; bases with no gene match: 6. The CDR3 has 14 residues. Looked up from germline, CDR1 is SGHRS and CDR2 is YFSETQ. Study-level findings and limits: Abundant clonotypes (contaminants from the bulk population) could be present in FACS-sorted repertoires. Detected again after the booster were most primary-vaccination clones, at nearly 97% CD4 and approximately 87% CD8.

Many counts were recorded for this clonotype. TCRdb re-derived calls from the 5' RACE reads in MiXCR, one entry per CDR3 protein. Seen here are about 85,000 distinct CDR3 sequences, roughly 15% observed once, and the top ten hold under 30%. Here the sequenced sample was CD8+ T cells not binding an NS4B(214-222) dextramer, sorted from PBMCs, taken about 21 days after the first yellow fever vaccination. This chain uses TRBV5-1 with TRBJ1-4; TRBD1 aligns across 7 bases. The clonotype comes from a man younger than 30 who received the YFV17D yellow fever vaccine. Here the CDR3 reads CASRPGQLNEKLFF. In DNA form, the CDR3 reads TGCGCCAGCAGACCGGGACAGTTAAATGAAAAACTGTTTTTT.